These T cell receptor beta chains were read from a single sample in a study of CD8 T cells in Susac syndrome. One entry per CDR3 protein results from TCRdb running MiXCR on the immunoSEQ multiplex PCR reads. Counted here are around 300,000 distinct CDR3 sequences, about 91% occurring once; the ten biggest clones make up roughly 0.059%. The sample was CD4+ T cells from PBMCs. Receptor source: a human donor with multiple sclerosis. The CDR3 runs from the conserved cysteine through the conserved F or W. Each record gives: D gene, clone size, J gene, V gene, CDR3 DNA, CDR3 protein. A D gene is named only where the DNA matches it firmly. Expanded clones are given a class, and other clones once, few, many or no size at all.

>NA|NA|TRBJ2-3|TRBV7-8
TGTGCCAGCAGCGAAACATGGACTGCCTCGCGCACAGATACGCAGTATTTT
CASSETWTASRTDTQYF
>NA|NA|TRBJ2-7|TRBV29-1
TGCAGCGGAATGGACCGTACCTACGAGCAGTACTTC
CSGMDRTYEQYF
>NA|NA|TRBJ1-2|TRBV2
TGTGCCAGCAACCCGACACTCACTGGCTACACCTTC
CASNPTLTGYTF
>NA|NA|TRBJ1-1|TRBV4-1
TGCGCCAGCAGCCGAGCCGGGACGTCGAGGGTAGGGGCTTTCTTT
CASSRAGTSRVGAFF
>NA|NA|TRBJ1-5|TRBV29-1
TGCAGCGGACCAACGGGGGCGGATCAGCCCCAGCATTTT
CSGPTGADQPQHF
>TRBD2|NA|TRBJ2-2|TRBV12-3/TRBV12-4
TGTGCCAGCAGTTTCGTACCGGGAGGGCCTTTTGGGGAGCTGTTTTTT
CASSFVPGGPFGELFF
>NA|NA|TRBJ2-5|TRBV6-2/TRBV6-3
TGTGCCAGCAGTTACCAGAGTGGGACACTAGAGACCCAGTACTTC
CASSYQSGTLETQYF
>TRBD1|NA|TRBJ1-1|TRBV29-1
TGCAGCGCTGACAGGGGGGACCGAGGAGCTTTCTTT
CSADRGDRGAFF
>NA|NA|TRBJ2-3|TRBV4-2
TGTGCCAGCAGCCAAGACCCTCAGACGCAGTATTTT
CASSQDPQTQYF
>TRBD2|NA|TRBJ2-7|TRBV7-2
TGTGCCAGCAGCTTAGCAGGCGGGAGGGCCGACTACGAGCAGTACTTC
CASSLAGGRADYEQYF
>TRBD2|NA|TRBJ2-2|TRBV7-9
TGTGCCAGCACCATTCTAGCGGAGAACACCGGGGAGCTGTTTTTT
CASTILAENTGELFF
>NA|NA|TRBJ2-3|TRBV11-2
TGTGCCAGCAGTCCAGCGGGACAGAGCACAGATACGCAGTATTTT
CASSPAGQSTDTQYF
>TRBD1|NA|TRBJ2-5|TRBV20-1
TGCAGTGCTAGTATACCGGGACAGGGGAGGGCCTCGTACTTC
CSASIPGQGRASYF
>NA|NA|TRBJ2-1|TRBV6-2/TRBV6-3
TGTGCCAGCAGTTACTCTGCGGGACGTTTCAATGAGCAGTTCTTC
CASSYSAGRFNEQFF
>NA|NA|TRBJ2-7|TRBV3-1
TGTGCCAGCAGCCAAGGGGCAGGGGCTATCTACGAGCAGTACTTC
CASSQGAGAIYEQYF
>NA|NA|TRBJ2-3|TRBV7-2
TGTGCCAGCAGCTTAGCGCAGGGGGAGGGATGGAATACGCAGTATTTT
CASSLAQGEGWNTQYF
>NA|NA|TRBJ2-1|TRBV7-2
TGTGCCAGCAGCTTAGTGGTGGAATTTGAGCAGTTCTTC
CASSLVVEFEQFF
>NA|few|TRBJ1-5|TRBV9
TGTGCCAGCAGCGTAGGCACCGACAATCAGCCCCAGCATTTT
CASSVGTDNQPQHF
>NA|NA|TRBJ1-4|TRBV27
TGTGCCAGCAGTTTAGAGAACCCGAGCCCAGCTGGGGTCGTGGCAAAACTGTTTTTT
CASSLENPSPAGVVAKLFF
>NA|NA|TRBJ2-2|TRBV20-1
TGCAGTGCTAGTAGATCAGTTTCAACCGGGGAGCTGTTTTTT
CSASRSVSTGELFF
>NA|NA|TRBJ2-7|TRBV20-1
TGCAGTGCTAGACACCCCCCAGCCCGTAGCTCCTACGAGCAGTACTTC
CSARHPPARSSYEQYF
>NA|NA|TRBJ1-1|TRBV12-2
TGTGCAAGTCGCTTTTCACAGAACACTGAAGCTTTCTTT
CASRFSQNTEAFF
>NA|NA|TRBJ2-1|TRBV7-9
TGTGCCAGCAGCTTAGCTTCCGCCCTGAATGAGCAGTTCTTC
CASSLASALNEQFF
>TRBD1|NA|TRBJ1-1|TRBV7-9
TGTGCCAGCAGCCCAACCAGGGGGGGAGGTACTGAAGCTTTCTTT
CASSPTRGGGTEAFF
>TRBD1|NA|TRBJ1-1|TRBV6-6
TGTGCCAGCGGAGACAGGGGCCTTGCGGGCACTGAAGCTTTCTTT
CASGDRGLAGTEAFF
>NA|once|TRBJ2-6|TRBV7-3
TGTGCCAGCAGCTTAGGACGGACTTCTGGGGCCAACGTCCTGACTTTC
CASSLGRTSGANVLTF
>TRBD2|NA|TRBJ2-3|TRBV5-1
TGCGCCAGCAGCTTGGAACGGGGACTAGCTCTCGCAGATACGCAGTATTTT
CASSLERGLALADTQYF
>TRBD1|NA|TRBJ2-5|TRBV5-1
TGCGCCAGCAGCTTGGGACAGGGGGCGTCTGTGACCCAGTACTTC
CASSLGQGASVTQYF
>NA|NA|TRBJ1-1|TRBV12-3/TRBV12-4
TGTGCCAGCAGCGTAACAGGAGGAATTGAAGCTTTCTTT
CASSVTGGIEAFF
>TRBD1|NA|TRBJ1-1|TRBV14
TGTGCCAGCAGCCATCGAGGGGGCGAGTTGACTGAAGCTTTCTTT
CASSHRGGELTEAFF
>TRBD1|NA|TRBJ1-5|TRBV6-6
TGTGCCAGCAGTGGACAGGGCTACCAGCCCCAGCATTTT
CASSGQGYQPQHF
>NA|NA|TRBJ2-4|TRBV19
TGTGCCAGTAGTCCCTCAAGAGCCAAAAACATTCAGTACTTC
CASSPSRAKNIQYF
>TRBD2|NA|TRBJ2-7|TRBV2
TGTGCCAGCAGTGACGTTGCTAGCGGGAGGGCCGTCGAGCAGTACTTC
CASSDVASGRAVEQYF
>NA|NA|TRBJ1-2|TRBV18
TGTGCCAGCTCACCAGACCTCAGTGATGGCTACACCTTC
CASSPDLSDGYTF
>TRBD2|NA|TRBJ2-3|TRBV4-2
TGTGCCAGCAGCCGCTCCTCGCTAGCGGGTAAAGATACGCAGTATTTT
CASSRSSLAGKDTQYF
>NA|NA|TRBJ2-3|TRBV29-1
TGCAGCGTTGCAGGGGCGGGATTAGGCACAGATACGCAGTATTTT
CSVAGAGLGTDTQYF
>NA|NA|TRBJ2-7|TRBV7-2
TGTGCCAGCAGCTTAGGTCGACGGAGCTCCTACGAGCAGTACTTC
CASSLGRRSSYEQYF
>NA|NA|TRBJ2-7|TRBV20-1
TGCAGTGCCGTAACGGGAGTCCCCGACGAGCAGTACTTC
CSAVTGVPDEQYF
>NA|NA|TRBJ2-1|TRBV7-9
TGTGCCATCAGGTGGGGCGCCCTATCCTACAATGAGCAGTTCTTC
CAIRWGALSYNEQFF
>NA|NA|TRBJ1-5|TRBV12-3/TRBV12-4
TGTGCCAGCAGTTACGGCAGGGTGAGCAATCAGCCCCAGCATTTT
CASSYGRVSNQPQHF
>NA|once|TRBJ2-2|TRBV11-1
TGTGCCAGCAGCTTCCCGGGGCGGGGTACCACCGGGGAGCTGTTTTTT
CASSFPGRGTTGELFF
>TRBD1|NA|TRBJ1-2|TRBV5-4
TGTGCCAGCAGTCGAGGACAGGGGCGAAGTGGAGGCTATGGCTACACCTTC
CASSRGQGRSGGYGYTF
>TRBD2|NA|TRBJ2-5|TRBV7-2
TGTGCCAGCAGCTTTGGACTAGTCCAAGAGACCCAGTACTTC
CASSFGLVQETQYF
>NA|NA|TRBJ2-1|TRBV20-1
TGCAGTGCTAGAGATCCCAGAACTCCTAACAATGAGCAGTTCTTC
CSARDPRTPNNEQFF
>TRBD1|NA|TRBJ1-1|TRBV7-2
TGTGCCACCTCCTGGACAGGGTATAACACTGAAGCTTTCTTT
CATSWTGYNTEAFF
>TRBD1|NA|TRBJ2-7|TRBV7-9
TGTGCCAGCAGCTCCCCCCAGGGGGCTAACGAGCAGTACTTC
CASSSPQGANEQYF
>NA|NA|TRBJ2-2|TRBV19
TGTGCCAGTAGTATTCTTGGAGCAGGGCTTGTCGGGGAGCTGTTTTTT
CASSILGAGLVGELFF
>NA|NA|TRBJ2-7|TRBV28
TGTGCCAGCAGTTTTGGAGAGTTCTCCTACGAGCAGTACTTC
CASSFGEFSYEQYF
>TRBD1|NA|TRBJ2-3|TRBV5-4
TGTGCCAGCAACCTCCGGGACAGGGGGACAGATACGCAGTATTTT
CASNLRDRGTDTQYF
>TRBD1|few|TRBJ2-3|TRBV11-2
TGTGCCAGCAGCTTTACAGGGGGAACAGATACGCAGTATTTT
CASSFTGGTDTQYF
>NA|NA|TRBJ1-1|TRBV3-1
TGTGCCAGCAGCCGGTGGAACACTGAAGCTTTCTTT
CASSRWNTEAFF
>NA|NA|TRBJ1-3|TRBV7-8
TGTGCCAGCAGCTTACCAGGGCCTGGAAACACCATATATTTT
CASSLPGPGNTIYF
>NA|NA|TRBJ2-3|TRBV19
TGTGCCAGTAGTCCTCTAGGGGGCACAGATACGCAGTATTTT
CASSPLGGTDTQYF
>TRBD2|NA|TRBJ2-1|TRBV7-2
TGTGCCAGCAGCTTAGCGGGACTAGCGGGAGGGCCTCGGGTGAATGAGCAGTTCTTC
CASSLAGLAGGPRVNEQFF
>TRBD1|NA|TRBJ1-2|TRBV19
TGTGCCAGTAGTAATACAGGGGTTGGGGATGGCTACACCTTC
CASSNTGVGDGYTF
>TRBD1|NA|TRBJ1-3|TRBV20-1
TGCAGTGCTAGAGACAGACCCGAACCCGGGACAGGGATCCCTGGAAACACCATATATTTT
CSARDRPEPGTGIPGNTIYF
>TRBD1|NA|TRBJ2-5|TRBV29-1
TGCAGCGTCTCCGGGACAGGGGGCGAGGTGACCCAGTACTTC
CSVSGTGGEVTQYF
>NA|NA|TRBJ1-5|TRBV19
TGTGCCACCGGCCGGGACGGAGAATCAGAGCCCCAGCATTTT
CATGRDGESEPQHF
>TRBD2|NA|TRBJ2-3|TRBV20-1
TGCAGTGCTAGACCGACACCACTAGCGGGAGCTATCCGGGGCACAGATACGCAGTATTTT
CSARPTPLAGAIRGTDTQYF
>TRBD2|NA|TRBJ2-7|TRBV7-2
TGTGCCAGCAGCTTCGGGACTAGAGTATACGAGCAGTACTTC
CASSFGTRVYEQYF